The subject of this entry is one T cell receptor (gamma chain). The DNA is omitted, as the CDR3 cannot be located on it reliably, and the CDR3 follows TCRdb's listing. The data were obtained in a study of gamma-delta chains in newborns, infants, children. Looking at the study overall: Microbial exposure reportedly drives polyclonal innate γδ T cell expansion after birth.

TCRdb fed the reads into CATT to redo clone calling. The sample holds about 520 gamma-chain clones, about 80% seen once. Sequencing used blood, obtained at baseline. This clonotype was obtained from a child who was a newborn, infant or young child, either healthy, febrile or measles-vaccinated (not recorded which). This table probably holds off-target reads from a library built for another chain.

This CDR3 reads CACDTGGFGSWDTRQMFFGTGIKLF. The J gene was not called, though the V gene is TRGV9. Germline CDR1 is GITISATS and CDR2 is ISYDGTV (reference sequence). The CDR3 numbers 25 amino acids, ends counted.